A single sample is the source of the 28 T cell receptor beta chains below, sequenced in a study of blood T cell repertoires in COVID-19 (dated by TCRdb to about 2020). Preparation of the library involved the immunoSEQ multiplex PCR assay. TCRdb took this table from immuneACCESS and kept in-frame rearrangements with V and J called. Such tables lack part of the clones; where checked against another copy, unresolved V genes explain under half of the gap, and the rest is unexplained. The sample table lists around 300,000 clones, 70% to 90% of them with a count of one. The ten largest clonotypes hold 11% of the sample. The specimen was peripheral blood. These receptor sequences come from a woman aged 70 to 79 with acute or convalescent COVID-19.

The chain links TRBV6-5 to TRBJ1-6; D is perhaps TRBD1 (5 bases). Deletions cut 2 bases from V and 8 bases from J, with 10 bases between. This CDR3 has 14 amino acids. Germline CDR1 is MNHEY and CDR2 is SVGAGI. CDR3: CASSYGGTDSPLHF. DNA of the CDR3: TGTGCCAGCAGTTACGGCGGGACGGATTCACCCCTCCACTTT.

V and J are TRBV7-8 and TRBJ1-2; D is uncertain. V dropped 5 bases and J dropped 8 bases, with 18 bases sitting between them. The CDR3 length is 14 residues. Per the germline V gene, CDR1 is SGHVS and CDR2 is FQNEAQ. The CDR3 reads CASSPSGEGGGYTF. DNA of the CDR3: TGTGCCAGCAGCCCTAGTGGGGAGGGCGGCGGCTACACCTTC. Combining the CDR3 with reference TRBV7-8 and TRBJ1-2 gives the whole variable domain GAGVSQSPRYKVAKRGQDVALRCDPISGHVSLFWYQQALGQGPEFLTYFQNEAQLDKSGLPSDRFFAERPEGSVSTLKIQRTQQEDSAVYLCASSPSGEGGGYTFGSGTRLTVV.

This clone has more than one count but fewer than ten. The rearrangement uses TRBV11-2 and TRBJ1-1; 9 bases are a match to TRBD1. Germline V CDR1 and CDR2: SGHAT, FQNNGV. V dropped 3 bases and J dropped 11; count of bases not matched to a gene: 10. This CDR3 has 14 residues. CDR3 sequence (DNA): TGTGCCAGCAGCTTCTCACAGGGGGCGTATTCGGCTTTCTTT. Encoded protein: CASSFSQGAYSAFF.

This clone was seen only a few times. The rearrangement uses TRBV7-8 and TRBJ2-3; D might be TRBD1 (5 bases). Deletions cut 6 bases from V and 4 bases from J, with 14 bases between. Per the germline V gene, CDR1 is SGHVS and CDR2 is FQNEAQ. This CDR3 comprises 14 residues. The CDR3, as DNA: TGTGCCAGCAGGATTACGACAGCATCAGATACGCAGTATTTT. Encoded protein: CASRITTASDTQYF. Full variable domain (rest looked up from reference TRBV7-8 and TRBJ2-3): GAGVSQSPRYKVAKRGQDVALRCDPISGHVSLFWYQQALGQGPEFLTYFQNEAQLDKSGLPSDRFFAERPEGSVSTLKIQRTQQEDSAVYLCASRITTASDTQYFGPGTRLTVL.

This clone was observed once. The rearrangement uses TRBV27 and TRBJ2-7, with D perhaps matching TRBD1 (6 bases). The V and J ends lost 6 bases and 4 bases respectively, with 16 bases between them. The CDR3 extends over 14 amino acids. CDR1 is MNHEY, CDR2 SMNVEV, per germline (reference sequence). CDR3 bases: TGTGCCAGCAGCCCAACGACGACAGGATACGAGCAGTACTTC. Its translation: CASSPTTTGYEQYF.

The V gene is TRBV4-1, the J gene TRBJ2-7; 10 nucleotides match TRBD1. J was trimmed by 4 bases and V by 1 base; bases with no gene match: 10. CDR1 and CDR2 (germline): MGHRA, YSYEKL. This CDR3 region has 17 residues. CDR3 sequence: CASSQVGQGQGKYEQYF. The CDR3 DNA reads as TGCGCCAGCAGCCAAGTAGGGCAGGGACAGGGGAAGTACGAGCAGTACTTC.

V gene TRBV6-5 combines with J gene TRBJ1-4; tentative D call: TRBD1 (5 bases). The ends were cut back, 5 bases at V and 0 bases at J, with 7 bases in the middle. This CDR3 contains 14 residues. CDR1 and CDR2 (germline): MNHEY, SVGAGI. The CDR3 is CASSPGSTNEKLFF. The CDR3 DNA reads TGTGCCAGCAGTCCAGGGTCAACTAATGAAAAACTGTTTTTT.

This clone was seen a single time. The chain couples TRBV6-5 to TRBJ2-1, with TRBD2 matching 10 bases. CDR1 and CDR2 (germline): MNHEY, SVGAGI. The CDR3 spans 16 residues. J gave up 10 bases and V 0 bases, and 9 bases lay outside the gene matches. CDR3 residues: CASSYSTRTSGKEQFF. Written as DNA, the CDR3 is TGTGCCAGCAGTTACTCGACAAGGACTAGCGGTAAGGAGCAGTTCTTC.

V usage is TRBV6-5 and J usage is TRBJ1-3; TRBD1 is a possible D gene (5 bases). V was cut by 3 bases and J by 4 bases, with 16 bases left in between. Germline-derived CDR1 and CDR2 are MNHEY and SVGAGI. CDR3 length equals 16 residues. CDR3 sequence (DNA): TGTGCCAGCAGTTATAAAGGAGGGGTGAGCGGAAACACCATATATTTT. This sequence encodes CASSYKGGVSGNTIYF.

The chain couples TRBV2 to TRBJ2-5, with 8 positions matching TRBD1. CDR3 length: 15 residues. With V trimmed by 7 bases and J by 10 bases, 17 bases remained unmatched. Germline CDR1 reads SNHLY; CDR2 reads FYNNEI. DNA of the CDR3: TGTGCCAGCATGATGACCGGGACAGGCTTTGAGGGCCAGTACTTC. It is translated as CASMMTGTGFEGQYF.

The V gene is TRBV5-1, the J gene TRBJ2-3; D not resolved. The V gene lost 8 bases and the J gene lost 2 bases, with 9 bases spanning the gap. Germline V lookup: CDR1 SGHRS, CDR2 YFSETQ. CDR3 size: 12 residues. The CDR3 loop is CASTQHTDTQYF. The CDR3, as DNA: TGCGCCAGTACACAGCACACAGATACGCAGTATTTT.

V usage is TRBV7-9 and J usage is TRBJ1-2; TRBD1 matches 8 bases. Trimming removed 0 bases from V and 3 bases from J; junction bases left unmatched: 6. Germline CDR1 SEHNR, CDR2 FQNEAQ (reference sequence). CDR3 length: 16 amino acids. CDR3 amino acids: CASSLASLQGDYGYTF. The CDR3 DNA reads TGTGCCAGCAGCTTAGCCAGTCTACAGGGGGACTATGGCTACACCTTC.

The chain couples TRBV3-1 (or the pseudogene TRBV3-2) to TRBJ2-7; possible D gene TRBD2, 6 bases. Germline V gives CDR1 LGHDT, CDR2 YNNKEL (reference sequence). Between the trimmed V and J ends, which lost 4 bases and 6 bases, there was a span of 13 bases. The CDR3 loop spans 13 amino acids. DNA for the CDR3: TGTGCCAGCAGCCCGGGACTCCTCAGCGAGCAGTACTTC. It encodes CASSPGLLSEQYF.

This clone was recorded a few times. The chain has TRBV11-2 and TRBJ1-6; possible D gene TRBD1, 5 bases. Trimming shortened V by 2 bases and J by 9 bases, and 14 bases separated the two germline ends. The CDR3 contains 15 residues. In germline, CDR1 is SGHAT, CDR2 FQNNGV. Written as DNA, the CDR3 is TGTGCCAGCAGCTTATCCCAGGGAACCCTTTCACCCCTCCACTTT. Translating it yields CASSLSQGTLSPLHF.

The chain carries TRBV12-2 and TRBJ2-7; the tabulated D call, TRBD1, remains unverified against the DNA. TRBV12-2 is deemed a pseudogene. This CDR3 has 15 amino acids. Here the CDR3 DNA reads TGTGCAAGTCGCTTAGGGACAGGCGAGGGATGGGAGCAGTACTTC. It codes for CASRLGTGEGWEQYF.

This chain connects TRBV6-6 to TRBJ2-3; 8 nucleotides match TRBD1. CDR1 and CDR2 (germline): MNHNY, SVGAGI (reference sequence). Losses at the gene ends were 5 bases for V and 7 bases for J; bases not matched to a gene: 8. The CDR3 sequence is 14 residues long. This CDR3 reads CASSHPGQDNTQYF. The CDR3 DNA reads as TGTGCCAGCAGTCATCCGGGACAGGATAATACGCAGTATTTT.

This clone has only a few counts. The chain uses TRBV18 and TRBJ1-2, with a weak D call TRBD1 (5 bases). The CDR3 spans 13 residues. V was clipped by 2 bases and J by 5 bases, with 9 bases between them. The germline CDR1 and CDR2 sequences are KGHSH and LQKENI. CDR3 loop: CASSPGAQYGYTF. The CDR3 DNA sequence: TGTGCCAGCTCACCAGGGGCTCAGTATGGCTACACCTTC.

The chain joins TRBV27 to TRBJ1-1; perhaps TRBD1 as D (6 bases). The CDR3 spans 12 residues. Germline loops: CDR1 MNHEY, CDR2 SMNVEV (reference sequence). With 7 bases removed from V and 4 bases from J, the gap between germline ends came to 10 bases. The CDR3 reads CASKRGTTEAFF. The DNA for the CDR3 is TGTGCCAGCAAAAGGGGGACCACTGAAGCTTTCTTT.

The V gene is TRBV4-1, the J gene TRBJ2-3, with D possibly being TRBD1 (5 bases). CDR1 is MGHRA, CDR2 YSYEKL, per germline. The ends were cut back, 2 bases at V and 2 bases at J, with 8 bases in the middle. This CDR3 is built from 14 residues. CDR3 nucleotide sequence: TGCGCCAGCAGCCAACACAGGTCCACAGATACGCAGTATTTT. Amino acid sequence: CASSQHRSTDTQYF.

The chain employs TRBV5-1 and TRBJ1-2; 8 nucleotides match TRBD1. V shed 0 bases and J 6 bases; nucleotides not matched to a gene: 4. The germline V gene encodes CDR1 SGHRS and CDR2 YFSETQ. The CDR3 totals 14 residues. The CDR3 coding sequence is TGCGCCAGCAGCTTGGGCCAGGGGGCAAATGGCTACACCTTC. Its translation: CASSLGQGANGYTF.

The rearrangement links TRBV30 to TRBJ1-3, with TRBD1 identical over 7 bases. This CDR3 has 11 residues. V was clipped by 6 bases and J by 16 bases; unmatched bases: 12. CDR1 is GTSNPN, CDR2 SVGIG, per germline (reference sequence). CDR3: CACRTAGQPYF. The CDR3 DNA reads TGTGCCTGCCGGACGGCGGGACAGCCGTATTTT. Full variable domain (rest looked up from reference TRBV30 and TRBJ1-3): SQTIHQWPATLVQPVGSPLSLECTVEGTSNPNLYWYRQAAGRGLQLLFYSVGIGQISSEVPQNLSASRPQDRQFILSSKKLLLSDSGFYLCACRTAGQPYFGEGSWLTVV.

The chain couples TRBV5-1 to TRBJ2-1, with 9 bases fitting TRBD1. V lost 0 bases and J lost 2; bases outside the gene matches: 6. Germline loops: CDR1 SGHRS, CDR2 YFSETQ. The CDR3 runs 17 residues. DNA of the CDR3: TGCGCCAGCAGCTTGGTGGGGGGACAGGGACCCTACAATGAGCAGTTCTTC. This encodes CASSLVGGQGPYNEQFF.

About this clone: A read error may produce the germline difference seen at one junction end. This sequence joins TRBV7-9 and TRBJ2-7, with D perhaps TRBD2 (7 bases). CDR1 SEHNR and CDR2 FQNEAQ come from the germline V gene (reference sequence). The CDR3 covers 12 residues. This CDR3 is CASSPVEGGDVF. CDR3 nucleotide sequence: TGTGCCAGCAGCCCGGTTGAAGGGGGGGACGTCTTC.

The rearrangement uses TRBV5-4 and TRBJ2-2, with 8 positions matching TRBD1. J gave up 7 bases and V 2 bases, and 7 bases lay outside the gene matches. Germline V gives CDR1 SGHNT, CDR2 YYREEE (reference sequence). This CDR3 has 15 amino acids. The CDR3 loop is CASSFQGAPGGELFF. The CDR3 DNA sequence: TGTGCCAGCAGCTTTCAGGGGGCGCCTGGCGGGGAGCTGTTTTTT.

This rearrangement joins TRBV11-2 to TRBJ2-7; TRBD2 matches 11 bases. The CDR3 loop spans 16 amino acids. The ends lost 1 base at V and 2 bases at J; junction bases unmatched: 4. Germline CDR1 SGHAT, CDR2 FQNNGV. The CDR3 nucleotides are TGTGCCAGCAGCTTAGCTAGCGGGGGGCGGGCCTACGAGCAGTACTTC. Translating gives CASSLASGGRAYEQYF.

The rearrangement links TRBV19 to TRBJ1-1; TRBD1 matches 8 bases. From germline, CDR1 is LNHDA and CDR2 SQIVND (reference sequence). V lost 2 bases to trimming and J lost 1 base; unmatched junction nucleotides: 3. CDR3 length: 15 residues. CDR3 DNA sequence: TGTGCCAGTAGTATACAGGGGGCGCGGAACACTGAAGCTTTCTTT. This sequence encodes CASSIQGARNTEAFF.

The V call is TRBV3-1 (or the pseudogene TRBV3-2), the J call TRBJ2-7, with D perhaps matching TRBD2 (7 bases). V lost 4 bases and J lost 0, with 16 bases in between. CDR1 and CDR2 (germline): LGHDT, YNNKEL (reference sequence). The CDR3 covers 16 residues. The CDR3 reads CASSPEGGRSSYEQYF. The DNA of the CDR3 is TGTGCCAGCAGCCCAGAGGGGGGGAGGAGCTCCTACGAGCAGTACTTC.

The V and J genes are TRBV18 and TRBJ1-5, with a weak D call TRBD1 (5 bases). Between the trimmed V and J ends, which lost 3 bases and 2 bases, there was a span of 14 bases. Looked up from germline, CDR1 is KGHSH and CDR2 is LQKENI. The CDR3 spans 16 residues. CDR3 nucleotides: TGTGCCAGCTCACCGAACTCGGGGGGTGGCAATCAGCCCCAGCATTTT. This sequence encodes CASSPNSGGGNQPQHF.